Listed below are T cell receptor beta chains from one sample, sequenced in a study of shared clonotypes between healthy human individuals. Some clones are missing from TCRdb's copy, which holds only in-frame ones; the method was immunoSEQ multiplex PCR. This table holds roughly 2.6 million clones, over 85% found once. Sequencing used naive CD4+ T cells sorted from blood. Receptor source: a man aged 18 to 29 in good health. The CDR3 runs from the conserved cysteine through the conserved F or W. Each record gives: CDR3 protein, CDR3 DNA, D gene, clone size, V gene, J gene. The D gene is left open where the match is weak. Clone size is not always given. Where it is, it says once, few, many or a class for expanded clones.

cdr3_aa: CASSNSDTSEAFF; cdr3_nt: TGCGCCAGCAGCAACTCAGACACCTCTGAAGCTTTCTTT; d_call: -; clone_size: -; v_call: TRBV5-1; j_call: TRBJ1-1
cdr3_aa: CASSLAQASGVRETQYF; cdr3_nt: TGCGCCAGCAGCTTGGCCCAGGCTAGCGGGGTGAGGGAGACCCAGTACTTC; d_call: TRBD2; clone_size: -; v_call: TRBV5-1; j_call: TRBJ2-5
cdr3_aa: CASSNLEGGRNQPQHF; cdr3_nt: TGTGCCAGTAGTAATCTAGAAGGAGGTCGTAATCAGCCCCAGCATTTT; d_call: -; clone_size: -; v_call: TRBV19; j_call: TRBJ1-5
cdr3_aa: CASSPTGLPGNTIYF; cdr3_nt: TGCGCCAGCAGCCCAACGGGACTCCCAGGAAACACCATATATTTT; d_call: -; clone_size: -; v_call: TRBV5-1; j_call: TRBJ1-3
cdr3_aa: CASSLDRAETQYF; cdr3_nt: TGTGCCAGCAGTTTGGACAGGGCGGAGACCCAGTACTTC; d_call: TRBD1; clone_size: -; v_call: TRBV5-6; j_call: TRBJ2-5
cdr3_aa: CASSFSGKSYEQYF; cdr3_nt: TGTGCCAGCAGCTTTAGCGGGAAATCCTACGAGCAGTACTTC; d_call: TRBD2; clone_size: -; v_call: TRBV7-2; j_call: TRBJ2-7
cdr3_aa: CASSRGQGSTDTQYF; cdr3_nt: TGTGCCAGCAGTCGGGGACAGGGGAGCACAGATACGCAGTATTTT; d_call: TRBD1; clone_size: -; v_call: TRBV6-5; j_call: TRBJ2-3
cdr3_aa: CSVTEGYTF; cdr3_nt: TGCAGCGTTACTGAAGGCTACACCTTC; d_call: -; clone_size: -; v_call: TRBV29-1; j_call: TRBJ1-2
cdr3_aa: CASSLRIGGATEQYF; cdr3_nt: TGCGCCAGCAGCTTGAGGATAGGGGGGGCAACCGAGCAGTACTTC; d_call: -; clone_size: once; v_call: TRBV5-1; j_call: TRBJ2-7
cdr3_aa: CASSQVGLGLGEKLFF; cdr3_nt: TGCGCCAGCAGCCAAGTTGGCCTGGGGCTAGGAGAAAAACTGTTTTTT; d_call: -; clone_size: -; v_call: TRBV4-1; j_call: TRBJ1-4
cdr3_aa: CASSNRKGDLGYEQYF; cdr3_nt: TGTGCCAGTAGTAACCGGAAAGGGGATTTGGGCTACGAGCAGTACTTC; d_call: -; clone_size: -; v_call: TRBV19; j_call: TRBJ2-7
cdr3_aa: CSVGDSLNYGYTF; cdr3_nt: TGCAGCGTTGGGGACAGCCTTAACTATGGCTACACCTTC; d_call: TRBD1; clone_size: -; v_call: TRBV29-1; j_call: TRBJ1-2
cdr3_aa: CASRLNTEAFF; cdr3_nt: TGTGCCAGCAGACTAAACACTGAAGCTTTCTTT; d_call: -; clone_size: -; v_call: TRBV6-6; j_call: TRBJ1-1
cdr3_aa: CASSLLRVEDSPLHF; cdr3_nt: TGTGCCAGCAGCCTACTCAGGGTGGAGGATTCACCCCTCCACTTT; d_call: -; clone_size: -; v_call: TRBV11-3; j_call: TRBJ1-6
cdr3_aa: CASGPGQGAYGYTF; cdr3_nt: TGTGCCAGTGGCCCGGGACAGGGGGCGTATGGCTACACCTTC; d_call: TRBD1; clone_size: -; v_call: TRBV9; j_call: TRBJ1-2
cdr3_aa: CAHTSEGTLSGTQYF; cdr3_nt: TGTGCCCATACCTCAGAGGGTACCTTATCAGGTACGCAGTATTTT; d_call: -; clone_size: once; v_call: TRBV30; j_call: TRBJ2-3
cdr3_aa: CASSEDRTGNTIYF; cdr3_nt: TGCGCCAGCAGTGAGGACAGGACTGGAAACACCATATATTTT; d_call: -; clone_size: -; v_call: TRBV10-1; j_call: TRBJ1-3
cdr3_aa: CASSTPQGKAYEQYF; cdr3_nt: TGTGCCAGCAGCACACCCCAGGGGAAAGCCTACGAGCAGTACTTC; d_call: -; clone_size: -; v_call: TRBV6-5; j_call: TRBJ2-7
cdr3_aa: CASSLYQGARGYTF; cdr3_nt: TGTGCCAGCAGCTTGTATCAGGGGGCGCGAGGCTACACCTTC; d_call: TRBD1; clone_size: -; v_call: TRBV28; j_call: TRBJ1-2
cdr3_aa: CASSLELGGVDYGYTF; cdr3_nt: TGTGCCAGTAGTCTCGAGCTTGGTGGGGTCGACTATGGCTACACCTTC; d_call: -; clone_size: -; v_call: TRBV19; j_call: TRBJ1-2
cdr3_aa: CASSQDFRTNTEAFF; cdr3_nt: TGCGCCAGCAGCCAAGACTTCAGAACCAACACTGAAGCTTTCTTT; d_call: -; clone_size: -; v_call: TRBV4-3; j_call: TRBJ1-1
cdr3_aa: CASSTRTLGTSGSYNEQFF; cdr3_nt: TGTGCCAGCAGCACAAGGACACTTGGGACTAGCGGAAGCTACAATGAGCAGTTCTTC; d_call: TRBD2; clone_size: -; v_call: TRBV7-2; j_call: TRBJ2-1
cdr3_aa: CASSLGLVNTGELFF; cdr3_nt: TGTGCCAGCAGTTTGGGACTAGTGAACACCGGGGAGCTGTTTTTT; d_call: TRBD2; clone_size: once; v_call: TRBV28; j_call: TRBJ2-2
cdr3_aa: CASGLVQGNYGYTF; cdr3_nt: TGTGCCAGCGGGCTTGTACAGGGGAACTATGGCTACACCTTC; d_call: TRBD1; clone_size: -; v_call: TRBV6-5; j_call: TRBJ1-2
cdr3_aa: CAITRDNTGGGRYEQYF; cdr3_nt: TGTGCCATCACTCGGGACAATACAGGGGGCGGTCGGTACGAGCAGTACTTC; d_call: TRBD1; clone_size: -; v_call: TRBV10-3; j_call: TRBJ2-7
cdr3_aa: CASSFVGTGQNPHNSPLHF; cdr3_nt: TGCGCCAGCAGCTTTGTGGGGACGGGACAGAATCCCCATAATTCACCCCTCCACTTT; d_call: TRBD1; clone_size: few; v_call: TRBV5-1; j_call: TRBJ1-6
cdr3_aa: CASSQSSGVVEKLFF; cdr3_nt: TGTGCCAGCTCACAGTCTTCAGGGGTGGTTGAAAAACTGTTTTTT; d_call: -; clone_size: once; v_call: TRBV18; j_call: TRBJ1-4
cdr3_aa: CATSRDIGAGRFF; cdr3_nt: TGTGCCACCAGCAGAGATATTGGGGCAGGGAGGTTCTTT; d_call: -; clone_size: few; v_call: TRBV15; j_call: TRBJ1-1
cdr3_aa: CASGTSSDNEQFF; cdr3_nt: TGTGCCAGCGGGACTAGCTCTGACAATGAGCAGTTCTTC; d_call: TRBD2; clone_size: -; v_call: TRBV2; j_call: TRBJ2-1
cdr3_aa: CASSPPSRGETQYF; cdr3_nt: TGTGCCAGCTCACCACCAAGTAGGGGCGAGACCCAGTACTTC; d_call: -; clone_size: -; v_call: TRBV18; j_call: TRBJ2-5
cdr3_aa: CASSPMRTDTQYF; cdr3_nt: TGTGCCAGCAGCCCAATGCGCACAGATACGCAGTATTTT; d_call: -; clone_size: -; v_call: TRBV6-5; j_call: TRBJ2-3
cdr3_aa: CASSAPGTYGYTF; cdr3_nt: TGTGCCAGCAGCGCCCCTGGCACTTATGGCTACACCTTC; d_call: -; clone_size: once; v_call: TRBV9; j_call: TRBJ1-2
cdr3_aa: CASSLVGPGDQPQHF; cdr3_nt: TGTGCCAGCAGCTTGGTAGGGCCAGGCGATCAGCCCCAGCATTTT; d_call: -; clone_size: -; v_call: TRBV5-6; j_call: TRBJ1-5
cdr3_aa: CASQRGDLDNQPQHF; cdr3_nt: TGTGCCAGCCAAAGGGGCGACCTCGACAATCAGCCCCAGCATTTT; d_call: -; clone_size: -; v_call: TRBV6-6; j_call: TRBJ1-5
cdr3_aa: CARSSYGTHLAGMEKQYF; cdr3_nt: TGTGCCAGAAGCTCTTATGGGACACACCTCGCAGGGATGGAGAAGCAGTACTTC; d_call: -; clone_size: -; v_call: TRBV5-3; j_call: TRBJ2-7